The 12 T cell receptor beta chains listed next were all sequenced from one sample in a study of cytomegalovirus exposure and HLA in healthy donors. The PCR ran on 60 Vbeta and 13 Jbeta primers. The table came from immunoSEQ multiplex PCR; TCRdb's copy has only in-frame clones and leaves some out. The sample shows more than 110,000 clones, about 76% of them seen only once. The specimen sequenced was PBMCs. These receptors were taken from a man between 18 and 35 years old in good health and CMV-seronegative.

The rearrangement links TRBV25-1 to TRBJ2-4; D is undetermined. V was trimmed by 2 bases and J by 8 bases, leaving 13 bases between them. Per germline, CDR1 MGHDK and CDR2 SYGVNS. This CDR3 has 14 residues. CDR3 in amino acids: CASSEPRFPYIQYF. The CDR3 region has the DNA TGTGCCAGCAGTGAACCTCGGTTCCCCTACATTCAGTACTTC. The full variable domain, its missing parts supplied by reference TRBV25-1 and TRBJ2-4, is EADIYQTPRYLVIGTGKKITLECSQTMGHDKMYWYQQDPGMELHLIHYSYGVNSTEKGDLSSESTVSRIRTEHFPLTLESARPSHTSQYLCASSEPRFPYIQYFGAGTRLSVL.

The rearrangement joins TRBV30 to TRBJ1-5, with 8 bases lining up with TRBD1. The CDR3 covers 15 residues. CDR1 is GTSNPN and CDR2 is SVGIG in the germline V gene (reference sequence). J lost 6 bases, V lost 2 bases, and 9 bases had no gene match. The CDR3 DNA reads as TGTGCCTGGAGTACGGGGCCAGGGGGCACTCAGCCCCAGCATTTT. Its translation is CAWSTGPGGTQPQHF.

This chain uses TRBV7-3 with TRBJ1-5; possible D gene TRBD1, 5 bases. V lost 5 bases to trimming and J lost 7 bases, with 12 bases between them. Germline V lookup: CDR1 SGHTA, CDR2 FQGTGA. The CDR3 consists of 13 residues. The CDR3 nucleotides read TGTGCCAGCAGCCCTAGGCGGGGGCAGCCCCAGCATTTT. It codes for CASSPRRGQPQHF.

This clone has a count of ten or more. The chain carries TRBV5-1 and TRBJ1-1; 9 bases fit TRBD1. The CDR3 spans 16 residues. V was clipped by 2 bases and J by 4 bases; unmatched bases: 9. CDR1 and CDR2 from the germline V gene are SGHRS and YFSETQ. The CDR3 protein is CASSLQGAQRSTEAFF. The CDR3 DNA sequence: TGCGCCAGCAGCTTACAGGGGGCGCAGCGAAGCACTGAAGCTTTCTTT. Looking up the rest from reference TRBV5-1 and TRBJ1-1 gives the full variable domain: KAGVTQTPRYLIKTRGQQVTLSCSPISGHRSVSWYQQTPGQGLQFLFEYFSETQRNKGNFPGRFSGRQFSNSRSEMNVSTLELGDSALYLCASSLQGAQRSTEAFFGQGTRLTVV.

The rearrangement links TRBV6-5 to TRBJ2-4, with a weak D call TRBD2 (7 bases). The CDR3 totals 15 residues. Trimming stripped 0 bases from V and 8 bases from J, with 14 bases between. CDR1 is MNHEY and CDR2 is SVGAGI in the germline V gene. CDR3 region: CASSYSAGGQDIQYF. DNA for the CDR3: TGTGCCAGCAGTTACTCCGCCGGGGGGCAAGACATTCAGTACTTC.

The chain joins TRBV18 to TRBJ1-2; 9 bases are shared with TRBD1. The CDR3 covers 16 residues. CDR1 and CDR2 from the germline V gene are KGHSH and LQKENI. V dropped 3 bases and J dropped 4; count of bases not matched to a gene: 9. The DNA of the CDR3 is TGTGCCAGCTCACCCCTCGGTCGGGGACAGGGCTATGGCTACACCTTC. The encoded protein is CASSPLGRGQGYGYTF. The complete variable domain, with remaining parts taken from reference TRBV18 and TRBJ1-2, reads NAGVMQNPRHLVRRRGQEARLRCSPMKGHSHVYWYRQLPEEGLKFMVYLQKENIIDESGMPKERFSAEFPKEGPSILRIQQVVRGDSAAYFCASSPLGRGQGYGYTFGSGTRLTVV.

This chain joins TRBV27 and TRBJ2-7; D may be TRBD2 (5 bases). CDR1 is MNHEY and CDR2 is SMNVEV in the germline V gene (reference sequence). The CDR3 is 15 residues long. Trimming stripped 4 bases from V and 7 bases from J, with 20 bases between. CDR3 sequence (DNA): TGTGCCAGCAGTTCTAGCCCCCCAGGTTTGCGGGAGCAGTACTTC. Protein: CASSSSPPGLREQYF.

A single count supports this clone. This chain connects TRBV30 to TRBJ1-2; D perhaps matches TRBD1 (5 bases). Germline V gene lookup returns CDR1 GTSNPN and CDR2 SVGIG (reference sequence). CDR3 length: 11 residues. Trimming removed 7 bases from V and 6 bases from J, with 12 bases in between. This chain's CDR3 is CASYQGDGYTF. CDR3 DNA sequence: TGTGCCTCGTACCAGGGTGATGGCTACACCTTC.

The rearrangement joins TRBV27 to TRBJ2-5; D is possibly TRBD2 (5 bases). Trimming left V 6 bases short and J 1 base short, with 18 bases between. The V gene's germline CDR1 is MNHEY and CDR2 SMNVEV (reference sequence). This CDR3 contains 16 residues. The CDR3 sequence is CASRLGGLSGQETQYF. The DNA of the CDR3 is TGTGCCAGCAGACTTGGCGGACTCTCGGGCCAAGAGACCCAGTACTTC.

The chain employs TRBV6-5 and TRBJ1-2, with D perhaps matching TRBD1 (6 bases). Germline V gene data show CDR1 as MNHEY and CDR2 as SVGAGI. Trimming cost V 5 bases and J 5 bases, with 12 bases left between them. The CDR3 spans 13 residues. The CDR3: CASSTETGYGYTF. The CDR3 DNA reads TGTGCCAGCAGTACCGAGACAGGTTATGGCTACACCTTC.

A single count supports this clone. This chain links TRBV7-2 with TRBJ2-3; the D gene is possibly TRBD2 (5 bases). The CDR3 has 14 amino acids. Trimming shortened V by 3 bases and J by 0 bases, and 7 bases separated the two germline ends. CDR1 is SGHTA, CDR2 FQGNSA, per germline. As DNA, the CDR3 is TGTGCCAGCAGCTTGTGGGAGAGCACAGATACGCAGTATTTT. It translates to CASSLWESTDTQYF.

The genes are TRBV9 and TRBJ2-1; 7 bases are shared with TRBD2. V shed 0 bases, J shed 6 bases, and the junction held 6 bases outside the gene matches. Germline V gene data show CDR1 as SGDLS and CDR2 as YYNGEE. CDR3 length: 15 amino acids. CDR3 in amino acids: CASSVGTRWTNEQFF. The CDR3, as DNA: TGTGCCAGCAGCGTAGGGACTAGGTGGACCAATGAGCAGTTCTTC.